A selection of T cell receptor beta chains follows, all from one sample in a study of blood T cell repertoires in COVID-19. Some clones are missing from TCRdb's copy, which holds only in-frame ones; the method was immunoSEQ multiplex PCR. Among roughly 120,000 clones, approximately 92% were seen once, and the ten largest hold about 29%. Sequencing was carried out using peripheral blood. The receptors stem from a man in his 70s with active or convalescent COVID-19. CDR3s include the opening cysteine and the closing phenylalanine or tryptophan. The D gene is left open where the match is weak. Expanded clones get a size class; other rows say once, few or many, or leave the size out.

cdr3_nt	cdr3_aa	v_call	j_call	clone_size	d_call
TGTGCCAGCAGTCCCCAGGGGGAGTACACTGAAGCTTTCTTT	CASSPQGEYTEAFF	TRBV6-5	TRBJ1-1	-	TRBD1
TGTGCCAGCAGCGGCCGACTAGCGGGGACCGGGGAGCTGTTTTTT	CASSGRLAGTGELFF	TRBV7-2	TRBJ2-2	-	TRBD2
TGTGCCAGCAGCTGGGGGGGAGTCGAGCAGTACTTC	CASSWGGVEQYF	TRBV11-2	TRBJ2-7	-	TRBD2
TGTGCCAGCAGCCAAGGGGGGGCCCTCAACTATGGCTACACCTTC	CASSQGGALNYGYTF	TRBV27	TRBJ1-2	-	-
TGTGCCACCAGCAGGGAGACAGGGGCGACTAATGAAAAACTGTTTTTT	CATSRETGATNEKLFF	TRBV15	TRBJ1-4	-	TRBD1
TGTGCCAGCAGCTTAGCGTCAGGGGAATTGAGTGGCTACACCTTC	CASSLASGELSGYTF	TRBV7-9	TRBJ1-2	-	-
TGTGCCAGCAGTTCCCCGGGACTAGCGGGATCCTTCGAGCAGTACTTC	CASSSPGLAGSFEQYF	TRBV6-5	TRBJ2-7	-	TRBD2
TGTGCCAGCAGTCCCTGGGAAGAGGGATCCAGGTACGAGCAGTACTTC	CASSPWEEGSRYEQYF	TRBV28	TRBJ2-7	-	-
TGTGCCAGCAGTTACTCGCGTCCCGGGGTCTACGAGCAGTACTTC	CASSYSRPGVYEQYF	TRBV6-5	TRBJ2-7	-	-
TGCGCCAGCAGAAACAGCCGTCCGGAAAATTCACCCCTCCACTTT	CASRNSRPENSPLHF	TRBV5-1	TRBJ1-6	-	-
TGTGCCAGTAGTATGTCCAGGGGAAGGAATGAGCAGTTCTTC	CASSMSRGRNEQFF	TRBV19	TRBJ2-1	-	-
TGTGCCAGCAGTTTGAGGTTTGGCTACACCTTC	CASSLRFGYTF	TRBV28	TRBJ1-2	-	-
TGCAGCGTCGTAAAGACAGGCGGGGAGCTGTTTTTT	CSVVKTGGELFF	TRBV29-1	TRBJ2-2	few	-
TGTGCCACCAGCGGACTTACCGGGACAGGGGGCCTTTGGGCTGAAGCTTTCTTT	CATSGLTGTGGLWAEAFF	TRBV15	TRBJ1-1	-	TRBD1
TGTGCCAGCAAGACCGGGACTAAACTGTACGAGCAGTACTTC	CASKTGTKLYEQYF	TRBV28	TRBJ2-7	-	TRBD2